This T cell receptor beta chain is drawn from a study of human T cells and chemical hapten exposure (dated by TCRdb to about 2021). In terms of the full investigation: For sensitization, 2% DPC in acetone was applied to a roughly 2 cm by roughly 2 cm area of upper inner arm skin. Blood was sampled from patients pre-sensitization (week 0) and at 2, 6 and about 24 weeks after DPC sensitization. Most of the patients in the cohort were female, and the cohort covered alopecia areata with under or over 50% scalp involvement, alopecia totalis and alopecia universalis. Patch testing was done on the upper back using Finn chambers containing 0.01% DPC, and results were scored after 6 days according to International Contact Dermatitis Research Group standards. The study tracked peripheral blood TCR repertoire changes in vivo during primary and secondary sensitization to the hapten diphenylcyclopropenone (DPC) in alopecia patients. Libraries were combined into a pool for sequencing, and differences in TCR yield between samples came mainly from small differences in library volumes within the pool. Under 30 alopecia patients gave blood for TCR sequencing at one to four time points (pre-sensitization, 2, 6 and 24 weeks). Patients additionally received weekly therapeutic DPC doses to the scalp throughout the approximately 22-week study period.

This specimen's time point label, interpreted: patch test 1, 2 weeks after DPC sensitization. Per the publication, the treatment or condition label means: therapeutic diphenylcyclopropenone sensitization with weekly scalp DPC. At every patch-test visit, the blood draw took place before the patch test was put on. Eligible patients were aged 18 to 70, diagnosed with alopecia, deemed suitable for DPC therapy, and excluded if pregnant. Unfractionated whole blood was collected in Tempus Blood RNA tubes, and total RNA was extracted from that blood. The library was produced with RACE. Sequencing was performed on a NextSeq 500. Library preparation attached unique molecular identifiers to individual cDNA molecules for quantitative, reproducible TCR counting. Both TCR alpha and TCR beta chains were sequenced from each blood RNA sample. Under the source paper's analysis protocol: A median of about 89,000 TCRs per sample was observed, with a range of about 23,224 to 700,000. The Decombinator software suite was used to annotate V, J and CDR3 in the TCR reads. For the PS versus PT1 abundance plots, all samples were subsampled to the same number of TCRs (28,000). Expanded TCRs were defined as absent before sensitization and observed at least eight times at the 2-week time point. Starting from the raw public reads, TCRdb applied fastp trimming at Q25, assembled clones with MiXCR and retained in-frame beta chains. Merged by CDR3 protein, the rows form single entries marked with the most common genes and DNA. The V and J calls and clone size come from TCRdb's table, not from the authors' own analysis. Counted in this sample were approximately 340,000 distinct CDR3 sequences; under 9% of them appeared once. Less than 10% of the sample is in the top ten clones.

What the study reported, not specific to this receptor: Repeated subsampling changed both the strength of the expansion versus patch-test correlation and the threshold at which that correlation became significant. Patch test score correlated positively with the number of PT1 expanded TCRs, reaching significance at thresholds 8, 16 and 32 but not at 4. Compared with pre-sensitization or healthy control sets, expanded TCRs formed significantly more large CDR3 similarity clusters, which is consistent with antigen-driven responses. Because all patients had alopecia, a presumed autoimmune disease, the immune response of the patients might differ from that of healthy individuals. DPC sensitization did not change the number of TCRs with a frequency above 1 in 1000, and there was no evidence of changes in global repertoire structure.

Reading the germline V gene gives CDR1 MNHEY and CDR2 SVGAGI. The CDR3 runs 13 amino acids, cysteine and phenylalanine included. Kept here is only the CDR3 DNA, which spans 39 bases and is read in frame from base 1. V was cut back by 2 bases and J by 5 bases, leaving a gap of 7 bases between them. This clonotype turned up a few times. The antigen it binds to is not known. One base away there is no much larger clone; base qualities are not given. This clonotype was sampled from a woman under 30 with alopecia areata. Some clones in this sample may be carry-over from other donors' samples. The chain joins TRBV6-5 to TRBJ2-1, with the D gene call left open. Specimen: whole blood, collected in connection with sensitization to the hapten diphenylcyclopropenone (DPC). The bases are TGTGCCAGCAGTTACGATCTTCACAATGAGCAGTTCTTC. This translates into CASSYDLHNEQFF.